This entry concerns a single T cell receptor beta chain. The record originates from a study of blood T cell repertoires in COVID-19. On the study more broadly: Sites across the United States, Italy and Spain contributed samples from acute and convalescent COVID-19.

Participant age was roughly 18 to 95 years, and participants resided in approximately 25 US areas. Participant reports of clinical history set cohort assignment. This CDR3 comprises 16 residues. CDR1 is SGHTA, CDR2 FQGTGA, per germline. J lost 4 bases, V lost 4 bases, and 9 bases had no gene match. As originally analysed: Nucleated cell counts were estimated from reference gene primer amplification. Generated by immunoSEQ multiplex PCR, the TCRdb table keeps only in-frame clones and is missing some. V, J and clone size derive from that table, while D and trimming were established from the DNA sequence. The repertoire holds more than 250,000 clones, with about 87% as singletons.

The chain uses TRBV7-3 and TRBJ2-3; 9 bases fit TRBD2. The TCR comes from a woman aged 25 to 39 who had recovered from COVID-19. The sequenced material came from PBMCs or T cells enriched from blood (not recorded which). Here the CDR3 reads CASSSGLALGSDTQYF. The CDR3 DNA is TGTGCCAGCAGCTCTGGACTAGCGCTTGGTTCAGATACGCAGTATTTT. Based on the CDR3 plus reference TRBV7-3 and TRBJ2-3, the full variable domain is GAGVSQTPSNKVTEKGKYVELRCDPISGHTALYWYRQSLGQGPEFLIYFQGTGAADDSGLPNDRFFAVRPEGSVSTLKIQRTERGDSAVYLCASSSGLALGSDTQYFGPGTRLTVL.